This is a list of T cell receptor beta chains from one sample in a study of persistence of HIV-infected CD4 T cells. The repertoire was sequenced with immunoSEQ multiplex PCR; TCRdb's copy has only in-frame clones and lacks some. The data contain 37,000 or so clones, over 80% of them singletons. Antigens of these TCRs are unknown. The specimen was CD4+ T cells sorted from PBMCs after roughly 18-hour stimulation, collected from a patient who received antiretroviral therapy. The receptors were sampled from an adult man with HIV who was CMV-seropositive. Both conserved end residues are part of each CDR3. A D gene is named only where the DNA matches it firmly. The size entry is marked missing in some rows and otherwise reads once, few, many or a size class.

d_gene: -
len: 15
v_gene: TRBV7-2
j_gene: TRBJ1-5
abundance: few
CDR3nt: TGTGCCAGCAGCTTAGACGGGCGGGAACACCAGCCCCAGCATTTT
CDR3aa: CASSLDGREHQPQHF

d_gene: -
len: 17
v_gene: TRBV18
j_gene: TRBJ2-6
abundance: -
CDR3nt: TGTGCCAGCTCACTCGACTGGACAAGCTCTGGGGCCAACGTCCTGACTTTC
CDR3aa: CASSLDWTSSGANVLTF

d_gene: -
len: 15
v_gene: TRBV4-1
j_gene: TRBJ2-6
abundance: -
CDR3nt: TGCGCCAGCAGCCATCAGGGAGCTGGGGCCAACGTCCTGACTTTC
CDR3aa: CASSHQGAGANVLTF

d_gene: TRBD1
len: 16
v_gene: TRBV18
j_gene: TRBJ1-5
abundance: few
CDR3nt: TGTGCCAGCTCACCCTCTCTAGACAGGGGGGATCAGCCCCAGCATTTT
CDR3aa: CASSPSLDRGDQPQHF

d_gene: -
len: 13
v_gene: TRBV7-9
j_gene: TRBJ1-1
abundance: few
CDR3nt: TGTGCCAGCACCCTGAGAGGAGTCCCTGAAGCTTTCTTT
CDR3aa: CASTLRGVPEAFF

d_gene: -
len: 13
v_gene: TRBV12-3/TRBV12-4
j_gene: TRBJ1-1
abundance: -
CDR3nt: TGTGCCAGCAGTTTAAAGGGGAACACTGAAGCTTTCTTT
CDR3aa: CASSLKGNTEAFF

d_gene: -
len: 14
v_gene: TRBV5-1
j_gene: TRBJ1-1
abundance: -
CDR3nt: TGCGCCAGCAGCTTGGACTCCCGGGGTACTGAAGCTTTCTTT
CDR3aa: CASSLDSRGTEAFF

d_gene: -
len: 12
v_gene: TRBV9
j_gene: TRBJ1-1
abundance: once
CDR3nt: TGTGCCAGCAGCGCCCAGAACACTGAAGCTTTCTTT
CDR3aa: CASSAQNTEAFF

d_gene: TRBD1
len: 15
v_gene: TRBV2
j_gene: TRBJ1-3
abundance: -
CDR3nt: TGTGCCAGCAGCCTCACAGGGGGCTCCGGAAACACCATATATTTT
CDR3aa: CASSLTGGSGNTIYF

d_gene: -
len: 17
v_gene: TRBV10-3
j_gene: TRBJ1-1
abundance: -
CDR3nt: TGTGCCATCAGTGTGACTTCCTCTGACAGACCGAACACTGAAGCTTTCTTT
CDR3aa: CAISVTSSDRPNTEAFF

d_gene: -
len: 14
v_gene: TRBV5-4
j_gene: TRBJ1-1
abundance: once
CDR3nt: TGTGCCAGCAGCTCCCGGGGGGATATCGGTGAAGCTTTCTTT
CDR3aa: CASSSRGDIGEAFF

d_gene: TRBD1
len: 12
v_gene: TRBV27
j_gene: TRBJ2-7
abundance: -
CDR3nt: TGTGCCAGCAGAGGGGGCGTGAACGAGCAGTACTTC
CDR3aa: CASRGGVNEQYF

d_gene: -
len: 14
v_gene: TRBV28
j_gene: TRBJ2-7
abundance: -
CDR3nt: TGTGCCAGCAGCTCGTTGGCCTCAGGTAGAGAGCAGTACTTC
CDR3aa: CASSSLASGREQYF

d_gene: -
len: 14
v_gene: TRBV3-1/TRBV3-2
j_gene: TRBJ2-7
abundance: -
CDR3nt: TGTGCCAGCAGTCCCGGGACCGACCGCTACGAGCAGTACTTC
CDR3aa: CASSPGTDRYEQYF

d_gene: -
len: 12
v_gene: TRBV29-1
j_gene: TRBJ2-7
abundance: -
CDR3nt: TGCAGCGTAATGAGGTTGGGGAAAGAGCAGTACTTC
CDR3aa: CSVMRLGKEQYF

d_gene: TRBD1
len: 15
v_gene: TRBV7-3
j_gene: TRBJ2-1
abundance: -
CDR3nt: TGTGCCAGCAGCTGGGGGACAGGGGACTACAATGAGCAGTTCTTC
CDR3aa: CASSWGTGDYNEQFF

d_gene: -
len: 12
v_gene: TRBV19
j_gene: TRBJ2-7
abundance: -
CDR3nt: TGTGCCAGTAGTATAAAGGACGGCGAGCAGTACTTC
CDR3aa: CASSIKDGEQYF

d_gene: TRBD2
len: 13
v_gene: TRBV6-5
j_gene: TRBJ2-7
abundance: -
CDR3nt: TGTGCCGGGCGGACTAGCGGGGGGGGCGAGCAGTACTTC
CDR3aa: CAGRTSGGGEQYF

d_gene: -
len: 13
v_gene: TRBV28
j_gene: TRBJ2-1
abundance: -
CDR3nt: TGTGCCAGCAGTCTCCGGATCCACAATGAGCAGTTCTTC
CDR3aa: CASSLRIHNEQFF

d_gene: -
len: 13
v_gene: TRBV9
j_gene: TRBJ2-1
abundance: -
CDR3nt: TGTGCCAGCAGCGTAGGTGGAGGGGATGAGCAGTTCTTC
CDR3aa: CASSVGGGDEQFF

d_gene: -
len: 12
v_gene: TRBV3-1/TRBV3-2
j_gene: TRBJ2-7
abundance: -
CDR3nt: TGTGCCAGCAGCCAGGGGAACCACGAGCAGTACTTC
CDR3aa: CASSQGNHEQYF

d_gene: -
len: 14
v_gene: TRBV7-8
j_gene: TRBJ2-7
abundance: once
CDR3nt: TGTGCCAGCAGCTCAATCAGGAGCTCCTACGAGCAGTACTTC
CDR3aa: CASSSIRSSYEQYF

d_gene: -
len: 13
v_gene: TRBV9
j_gene: TRBJ1-4
abundance: -
CDR3nt: TGTGCCAGCAGCAAGGCAGATGAAGAAAAACTGTTTTTT
CDR3aa: CASSKADEEKLFF

d_gene: TRBD1
len: 14
v_gene: TRBV7-6
j_gene: TRBJ2-7
abundance: -
CDR3nt: TGTGCCAGCAGCTTTGGGCAGGGGGTCTACGAGCAGTACTTC
CDR3aa: CASSFGQGVYEQYF

d_gene: TRBD1
len: 14
v_gene: TRBV7-2
j_gene: TRBJ2-3
abundance: -
CDR3nt: TGTGCCAGCAGCCCCGGGACAGGGGGAGATACGCAGTATTTT
CDR3aa: CASSPGTGGDTQYF

d_gene: TRBD1
len: 14
v_gene: TRBV6-5
j_gene: TRBJ2-7
abundance: -
CDR3nt: TGTGCCAGCAAAACCGGGACAGGGGTATACGAGCAGTACTTC
CDR3aa: CASKTGTGVYEQYF

d_gene: -
len: 14
v_gene: TRBV30
j_gene: TRBJ1-5
abundance: once
CDR3nt: TGTGCCTGGAGCGCCGGGACGGCGGGGCAGCCCCAGCATTTT
CDR3aa: CAWSAGTAGQPQHF

d_gene: TRBD1
len: 13
v_gene: TRBV28
j_gene: TRBJ1-6
abundance: few
CDR3nt: TGTGCCAGCAGTGGCACAGGGGCATCACCCCTCCACTTT
CDR3aa: CASSGTGASPLHF

d_gene: -
len: 11
v_gene: TRBV29-1
j_gene: TRBJ1-2
abundance: -
CDR3nt: TGCAGCGTCGACTACAGGGCTGGCTACACCTTC
CDR3aa: CSVDYRAGYTF